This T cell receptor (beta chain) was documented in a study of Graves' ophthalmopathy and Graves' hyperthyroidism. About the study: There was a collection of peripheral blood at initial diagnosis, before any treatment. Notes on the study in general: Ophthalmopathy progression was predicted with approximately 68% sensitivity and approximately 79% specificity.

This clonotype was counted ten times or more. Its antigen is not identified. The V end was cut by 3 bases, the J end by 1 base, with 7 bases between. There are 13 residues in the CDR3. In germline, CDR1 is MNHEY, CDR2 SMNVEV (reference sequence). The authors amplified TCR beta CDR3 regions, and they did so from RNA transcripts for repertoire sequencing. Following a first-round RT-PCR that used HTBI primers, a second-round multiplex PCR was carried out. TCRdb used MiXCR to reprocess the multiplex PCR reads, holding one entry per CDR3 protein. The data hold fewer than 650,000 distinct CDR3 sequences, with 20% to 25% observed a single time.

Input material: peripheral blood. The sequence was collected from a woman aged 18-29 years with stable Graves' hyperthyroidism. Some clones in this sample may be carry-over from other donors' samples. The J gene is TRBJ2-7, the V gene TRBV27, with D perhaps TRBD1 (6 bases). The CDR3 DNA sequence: TGTGCCAGCAGTTTTAGGGGGTCCTACGAGCAGTACTTC. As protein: CASSFRGSYEQYF.